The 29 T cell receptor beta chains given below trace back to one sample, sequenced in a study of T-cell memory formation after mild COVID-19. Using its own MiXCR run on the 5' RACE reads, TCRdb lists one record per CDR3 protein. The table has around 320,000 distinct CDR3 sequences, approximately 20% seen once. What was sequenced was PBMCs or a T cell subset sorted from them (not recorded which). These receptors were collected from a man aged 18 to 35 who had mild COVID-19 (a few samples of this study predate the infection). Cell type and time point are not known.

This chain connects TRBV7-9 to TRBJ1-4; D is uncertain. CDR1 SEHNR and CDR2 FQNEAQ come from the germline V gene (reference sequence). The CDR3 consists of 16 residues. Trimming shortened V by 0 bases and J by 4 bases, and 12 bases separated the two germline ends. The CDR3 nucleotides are TGTGCCAGCAGCTTAGCGCCGGCCAGACATAATGAAAAACTGTTTTTT. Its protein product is CASSLAPARHNEKLFF.

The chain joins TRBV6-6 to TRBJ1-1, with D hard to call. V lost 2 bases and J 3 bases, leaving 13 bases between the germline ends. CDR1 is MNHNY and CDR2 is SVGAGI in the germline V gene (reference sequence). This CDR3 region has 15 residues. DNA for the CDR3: TGTGCCAGCAGTTACGAGGAGGATATAGACACTGAAGCTTTCTTT. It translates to CASSYEEDIDTEAFF.

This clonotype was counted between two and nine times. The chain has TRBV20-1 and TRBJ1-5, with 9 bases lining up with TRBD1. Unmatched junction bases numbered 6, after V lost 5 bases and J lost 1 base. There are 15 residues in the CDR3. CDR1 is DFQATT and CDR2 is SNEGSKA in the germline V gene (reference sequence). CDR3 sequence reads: CSAEQGAGSNQPQHF. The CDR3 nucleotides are TGCAGTGCTGAACAGGGGGCAGGGAGCAATCAGCCCCAGCATTTT.

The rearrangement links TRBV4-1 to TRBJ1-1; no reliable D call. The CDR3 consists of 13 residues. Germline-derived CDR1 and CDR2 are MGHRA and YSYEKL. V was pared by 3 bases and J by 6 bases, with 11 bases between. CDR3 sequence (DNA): TGCGCCAGCAGCCACACCGCGGGGTCTGAAGCTTTCTTT. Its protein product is CASSHTAGSEAFF.

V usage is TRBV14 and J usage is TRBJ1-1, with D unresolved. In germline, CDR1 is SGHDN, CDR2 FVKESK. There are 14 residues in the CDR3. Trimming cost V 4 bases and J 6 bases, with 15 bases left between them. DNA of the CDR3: TGTGCCAGCAGCCCTGGGGAGGGAATCCCTGAAGCTTTCTTT. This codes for CASSPGEGIPEAFF.

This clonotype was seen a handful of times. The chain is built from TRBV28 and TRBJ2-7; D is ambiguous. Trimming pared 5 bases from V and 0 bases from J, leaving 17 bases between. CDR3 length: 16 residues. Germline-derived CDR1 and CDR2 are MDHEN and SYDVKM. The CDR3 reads CASSPIGPKRSYEQYV. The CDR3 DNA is TGTGCCAGCAGTCCAATAGGACCGAAACGCTCCTACGAGCAGTACGTC.

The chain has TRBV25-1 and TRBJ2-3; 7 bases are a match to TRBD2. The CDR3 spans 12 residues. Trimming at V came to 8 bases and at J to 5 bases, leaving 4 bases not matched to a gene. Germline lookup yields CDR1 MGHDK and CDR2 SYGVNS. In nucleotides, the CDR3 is TGTGCCAGCTCGGGGGGTGGAGATACGCAGTATTTT. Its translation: CASSGGGDTQYF.

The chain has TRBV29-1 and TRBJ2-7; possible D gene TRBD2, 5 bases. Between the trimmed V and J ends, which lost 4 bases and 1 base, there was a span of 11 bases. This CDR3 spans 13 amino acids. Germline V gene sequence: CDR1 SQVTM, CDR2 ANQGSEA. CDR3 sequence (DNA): TGCAGCGTTGGTTCCAGCGGATCCTACGAGCAGTACTTC. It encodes CSVGSSGSYEQYF.

CDR3 DNA sequence: TGTGCCAGCAGTTACTCGAGCCAGCGGGGGGGAATCACAGATACGCAGTATTTT. This encodes CASSYSSQRGGITDTQYF. The gene calls are TRBV6-6 and TRBJ2-3; TRBD2 matches 10 bases. Looked up from germline, CDR1 is MNHNY and CDR2 is SVGAGI (reference sequence). This CDR3 is 18 amino acids long. J was trimmed by 2 bases and V by 0 bases; bases with no gene match: 8.

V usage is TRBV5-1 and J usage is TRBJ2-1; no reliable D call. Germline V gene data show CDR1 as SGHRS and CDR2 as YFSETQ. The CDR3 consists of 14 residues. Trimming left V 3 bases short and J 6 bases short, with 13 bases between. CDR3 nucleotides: TGCGCCAGCAGCTCGGTACCGGCGGCCAATGAGCAGTTCTTC. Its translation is CASSSVPAANEQFF.

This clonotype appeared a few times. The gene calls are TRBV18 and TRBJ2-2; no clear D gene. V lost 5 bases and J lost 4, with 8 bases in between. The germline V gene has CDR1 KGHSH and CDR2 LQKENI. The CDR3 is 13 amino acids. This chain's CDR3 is CASSYLVTGELFF. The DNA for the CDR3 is TGTGCCAGCTCATACTTGGTCACCGGGGAGCTGTTTTTT.

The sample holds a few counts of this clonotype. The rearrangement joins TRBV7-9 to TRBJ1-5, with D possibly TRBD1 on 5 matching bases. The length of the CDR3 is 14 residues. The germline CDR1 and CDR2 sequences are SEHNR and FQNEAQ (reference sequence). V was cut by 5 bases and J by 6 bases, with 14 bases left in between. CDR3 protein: CASSTGGGGQPQHF. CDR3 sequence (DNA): TGTGCCAGCAGCACTGGGGGGGGAGGTCAGCCCCAGCATTTT.

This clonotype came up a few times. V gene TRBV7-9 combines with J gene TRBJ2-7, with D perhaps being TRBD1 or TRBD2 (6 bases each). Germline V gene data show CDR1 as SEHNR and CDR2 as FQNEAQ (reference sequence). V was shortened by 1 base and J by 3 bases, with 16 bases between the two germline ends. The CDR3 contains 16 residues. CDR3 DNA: TGTGCCAGCAGCTTAGGCACGGGGGCGAGCATCTACGAGCAGTACGTC. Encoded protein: CASSLGTGASIYEQYV.

The chain's CDR3 is CASSEWGPQHF. The DNA of the CDR3 is TGTGCCAGCAGTGAATGGGGGCCCCAGCATTTT. The chain joins TRBV6-1 to TRBJ1-5, with D uncertain. The CDR3 totals 11 residues. Germline-derived CDR1 and CDR2 are MNHNS and SASEGT. The V gene lost 2 bases and the J gene lost 9 bases, with 5 bases spanning the gap.

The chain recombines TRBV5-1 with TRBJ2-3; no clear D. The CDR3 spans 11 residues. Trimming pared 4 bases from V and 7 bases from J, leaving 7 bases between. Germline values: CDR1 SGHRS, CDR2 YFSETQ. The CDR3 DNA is TGCGCCAGCAGCCAACAGTATACGCAGTATTTT. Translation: CASSQQYTQYF.

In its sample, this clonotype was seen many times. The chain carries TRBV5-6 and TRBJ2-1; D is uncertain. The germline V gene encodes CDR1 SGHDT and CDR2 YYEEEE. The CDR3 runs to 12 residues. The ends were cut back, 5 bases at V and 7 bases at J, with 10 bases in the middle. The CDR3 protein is CASSLRSNEQFF. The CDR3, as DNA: TGTGCCAGCAGTCTCAGGTCGAATGAGCAGTTCTTC.

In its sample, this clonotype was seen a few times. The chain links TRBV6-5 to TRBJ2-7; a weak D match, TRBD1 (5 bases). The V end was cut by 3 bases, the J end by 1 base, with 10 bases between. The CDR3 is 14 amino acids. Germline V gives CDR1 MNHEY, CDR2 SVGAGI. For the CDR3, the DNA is TGTGCCAGCAGTTATGCAGGGAAGTCCTACGAGCAGTACTTC. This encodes CASSYAGKSYEQYF.

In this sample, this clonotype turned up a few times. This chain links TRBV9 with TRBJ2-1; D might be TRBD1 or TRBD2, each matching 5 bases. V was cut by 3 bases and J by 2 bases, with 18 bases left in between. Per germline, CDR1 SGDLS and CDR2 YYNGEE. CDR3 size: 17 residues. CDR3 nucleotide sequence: TGTGCCAGCAGCGCTTTGGCCGGGACGGAGACCTACAATGAGCAGTTCTTC. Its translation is CASSALAGTETYNEQFF.

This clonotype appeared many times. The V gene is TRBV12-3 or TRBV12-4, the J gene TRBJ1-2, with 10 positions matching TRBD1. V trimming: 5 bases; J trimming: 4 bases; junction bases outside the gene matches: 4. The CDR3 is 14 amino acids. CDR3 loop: CASSPGQGIYGYTF. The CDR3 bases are TGTGCCAGCAGTCCGGGACAGGGGATCTATGGCTACACCTTC.

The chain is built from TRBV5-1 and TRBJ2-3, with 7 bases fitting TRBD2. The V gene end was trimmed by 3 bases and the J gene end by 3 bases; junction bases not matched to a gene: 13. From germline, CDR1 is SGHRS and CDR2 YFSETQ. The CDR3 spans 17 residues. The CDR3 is CASSSLPRAGVTDTQYF. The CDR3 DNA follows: TGCGCCAGCAGCTCCCTCCCGCGCGCGGGGGTTACAGATACGCAGTATTTT.

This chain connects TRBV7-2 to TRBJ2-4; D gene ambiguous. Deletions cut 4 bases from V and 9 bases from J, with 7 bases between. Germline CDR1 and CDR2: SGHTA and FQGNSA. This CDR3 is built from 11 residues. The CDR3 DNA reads TGTGCCAGCAGCTACTCGGGCATTCAGTACTTC. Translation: CASSYSGIQYF.

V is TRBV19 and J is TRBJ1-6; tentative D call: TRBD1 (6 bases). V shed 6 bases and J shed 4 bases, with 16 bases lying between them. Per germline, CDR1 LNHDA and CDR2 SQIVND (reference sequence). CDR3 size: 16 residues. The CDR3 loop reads CASRPGGAQYNSPLHF. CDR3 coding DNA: TGTGCCAGTAGGCCCGGGGGGGCCCAATATAATTCACCCCTCCACTTT.

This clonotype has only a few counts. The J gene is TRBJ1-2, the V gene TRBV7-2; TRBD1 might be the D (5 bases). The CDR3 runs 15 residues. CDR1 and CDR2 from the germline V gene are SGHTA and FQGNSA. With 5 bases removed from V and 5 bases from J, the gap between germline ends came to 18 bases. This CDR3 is CASSLTPAWGYGYTF. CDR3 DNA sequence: TGTGCCAGCAGCCTAACCCCGGCGTGGGGGTATGGCTACACCTTC.

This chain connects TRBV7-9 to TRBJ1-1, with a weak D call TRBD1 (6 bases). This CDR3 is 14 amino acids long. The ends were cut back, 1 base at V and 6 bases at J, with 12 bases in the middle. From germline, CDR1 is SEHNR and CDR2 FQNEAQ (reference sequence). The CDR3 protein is CASSLGWGRAEAFF. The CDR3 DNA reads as TGTGCCAGCAGCTTAGGATGGGGGCGGGCTGAAGCTTTCTTT.

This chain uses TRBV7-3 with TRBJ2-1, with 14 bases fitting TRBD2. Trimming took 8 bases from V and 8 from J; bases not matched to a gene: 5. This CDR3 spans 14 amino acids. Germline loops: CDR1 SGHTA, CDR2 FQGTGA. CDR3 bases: TGTGCCAGCGGACTAGCGGGGGGCGTCCATGAGCAGTTCTTC. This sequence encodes CASGLAGGVHEQFF.

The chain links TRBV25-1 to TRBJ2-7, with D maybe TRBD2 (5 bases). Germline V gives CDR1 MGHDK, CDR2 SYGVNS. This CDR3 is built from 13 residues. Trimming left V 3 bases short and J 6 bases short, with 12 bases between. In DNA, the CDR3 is TGTGCCAGCAGTGACGCCCGAGGGCCCGAGCAGTACTTC. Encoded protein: CASSDARGPEQYF.

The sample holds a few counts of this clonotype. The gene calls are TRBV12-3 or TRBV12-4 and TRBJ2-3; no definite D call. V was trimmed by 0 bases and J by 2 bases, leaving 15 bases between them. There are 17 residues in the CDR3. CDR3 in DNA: TGTGCCAGCAGTTTAGCGCTAACTCAAACCCCCACAGATACGCAGTATTTT. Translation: CASSLALTQTPTDTQYF.

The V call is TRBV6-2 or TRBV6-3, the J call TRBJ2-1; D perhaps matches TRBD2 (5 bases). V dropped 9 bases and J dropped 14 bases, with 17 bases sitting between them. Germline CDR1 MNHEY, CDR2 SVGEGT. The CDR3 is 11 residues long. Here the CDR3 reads CASGRELREFF. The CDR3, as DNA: TGTGCCAGTGGGAGAGAGCTTAGGGAGTTCTTC.

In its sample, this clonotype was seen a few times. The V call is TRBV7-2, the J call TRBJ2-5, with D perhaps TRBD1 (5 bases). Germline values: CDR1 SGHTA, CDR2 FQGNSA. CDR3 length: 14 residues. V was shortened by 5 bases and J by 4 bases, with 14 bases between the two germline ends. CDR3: CASSPRRVGETQYF. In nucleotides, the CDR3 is TGTGCCAGCAGCCCCCGCAGGGTTGGAGAGACCCAGTACTTC.